These T cell receptor beta chains were read from a single sample in a study of response to subunit inactivated influenza vaccine. Each CDR3 protein gets one entry after TCRdb re-called the RT-PCR reads with MiXCR. The sample shows 650,000 or so distinct CDR3 sequences, roughly 15% of them seen only once. The sample was PBMCs from blood, taken approximately 15 days before vaccination. These receptors were collected from a man in his fifties or sixties who received an inactivated influenza vaccine. Each CDR3 is given with its conserved first and last residue. Fields, in order: V gene, clone size, J gene, D gene, CDR3 protein, CDR3 DNA. The D gene is left open where the match is weak. A row's size may be missing; if present it is once, few, many or a size class.

>TRBV15|-|TRBJ2-1|-
CATSRGGTSLNEQFF
TGTGCCACCAGCCGAGGAGGGACTTCCCTCAATGAGCAGTTCTTC
>TRBV29-1|-|TRBJ2-3|-
CSGRSGWSTDTQYF
TGCAGCGGGAGGAGCGGGTGGTCCACAGATACGCAGTATTTT
>TRBV6-1|few|TRBJ2-7|-
CASSETVSGTAAYEQYF
TGTGCCAGCAGTGAAACAGTGTCAGGGACCGCAGCCTACGAGCAGTACTTC
>TRBV10-3|-|TRBJ2-7|TRBD2
CAISESGLLAGEQYF
TGTGCCATCAGTGAGTCAGGGTTACTAGCGGGAGAGCAGTACTTC
>TRBV15|-|TRBJ2-3|TRBD1
CATSRDLRWDRGLTDMQYF
TGTGCCACCAGCAGAGATCTTAGGTGGGACAGGGGCCTGACAGATATGCAGTATTTT
>TRBV4-3|-|TRBJ2-2|-
CASSQDSRGAFTGELFF
TGCGCCAGCAGCCAAGATTCCCGGGGGGCCTTCACCGGGGAGCTGTTTTTT
>TRBV18|many|TRBJ2-7|TRBD1
CASSPPGQGTYEQYF
TGTGCCAGCAGCCCCCCGGGACAGGGGACCTACGAGCAGTACTTC
>TRBV30|few|TRBJ2-3|-
CAWSMGTQNTDTQYF
TGTGCCTGGAGTATGGGGACTCAGAACACAGATACGCAGTATTTT
>TRBV12-3/TRBV12-4|-|TRBJ2-7|-
CASSLGWGRLSQYF
TGTGCCAGCAGTTTAGGGTGGGGCAGACTATCGCAGTACTTC
>TRBV4-2|-|TRBJ2-1|TRBD2
CASSPREAGEYNEQFF
TGTGCCAGCAGCCCCCGGGAAGCGGGGGAATACAATGAGCAGTTCTTC
>TRBV14|-|TRBJ2-7|TRBD1
CASSQEGQGMYEQYF
TGTGCCAGCAGCCAAGAGGGACAGGGGATGTACGAGCAGTACTTC
>TRBV27|many|TRBJ2-2|-
CASSLRFTGELFF
TGTGCCAGCAGTTTAAGGTTCACCGGGGAGCTGTTTTTT
>TRBV9|few|TRBJ2-2|TRBD1
CASSGSGTGVTGELFF
TGTGCCAGCAGCGGATCCGGGACAGGGGTTACCGGGGAGCTGTTTTTT
>TRBV30|few|TRBJ1-5|TRBD1
CAWSTGQTNQPQHF
TGTGCCTGGAGTACGGGACAGACAAATCAGCCCCAGCATTTT
>TRBV10-3|few|TRBJ1-4|-
CAISDPTATNEKLFF
TGTGCCATCAGTGACCCCACTGCAACTAATGAAAAACTGTTTTTT
>TRBV4-2|many|TRBJ2-2|TRBD2
CASSQEAGGPTGELFF
TGTGCCAGCAGCCAAGAAGCGGGGGGGCCTACCGGGGAGCTGTTTTTT
>TRBV19|-|TRBJ2-1|-
CASSMMVTYNEQFF
TGTGCCAGTAGTATGATGGTAACCTACAATGAGCAGTTCTTC
>TRBV20-1|few|TRBJ2-7|-
CSARGTAYEQYF
TGCAGTGCTAGAGGAACAGCATACGAGCAGTACTTC
>TRBV5-6|-|TRBJ1-5|-
CASSSRWDLNQPQHF
TGTGCCAGCAGCTCCCGCTGGGACTTAAATCAGCCCCAGCATTTT
>TRBV3-1|-|TRBJ2-7|TRBD2
CASSQRTSGRISYEQYF
TGTGCCAGCAGCCAAAGGACTAGCGGGAGAATTTCCTACGAGCAGTACTTC
>TRBV6-2/TRBV6-3|many|TRBJ1-2|-
CASSLLTGHRVGYGYTF
TGTGCCAGCAGTTTGTTGACAGGCCACAGGGTTGGCTATGGCTACACCTTC
>TRBV18|few|TRBJ2-1|TRBD2
CASSSGLAGVEFF
TGTGCCAGCTCATCGGGACTAGCGGGTGTGGAGTTCTTC
>TRBV7-9|-|TRBJ2-2|-
CASSRDIHGELFF
TGTGCCAGCAGCAGGGACATTCACGGGGAGCTGTTTTTT
>TRBV12-3/TRBV12-4|-|TRBJ2-5|-
CASSYYETQYF
TGTGCCAGCAGTTATTACGAGACCCAGTACTTC
>TRBV6-5|-|TRBJ1-1|TRBD1
CASSTTGGAEAFF
TGTGCCAGCAGTACTACAGGGGGAGCTGAAGCTTTCTTT